Included here is one T cell receptor beta chain sequence, with context. Its target is not known. These data originate in a study of T cells in Graves' hyperthyroidism and ophthalmopathy. Across the study: Once the initial diagnosis was made, peripheral blood was obtained before any treatment.

Diagnoses rested on clinical symptoms, serum thyroxine and TRAb, thyroid ultrasound and orbital computed tomography. General study points: Median prediction lead before ophthalmopathy onset was 6 to 8 months with the model.

The investigators amplified TCR beta CDR3 regions from RNA transcripts. TCR CDR3 regions were first amplified by RT-PCR with HTBI primers. MiXCR, run by TCRdb on the multiplex PCR reads, gives a single entry per CDR3 protein. The sample includes 600,000 or so distinct CDR3 sequences, around 15% of them seen just once. Per germline, CDR1 LGHNA and CDR2 YSLEER. V shed 2 bases and J 4 bases; nucleotides not matched to a gene: 11. CDR3 size: 17 residues. The rearrangement links TRBV4-3 to TRBJ2-7; 10 bases map to TRBD2. The receptor's source is a woman in her 30s with Graves' hyperthyroidism. Sequencing used blood. DNA for the CDR3: TGCGCCAGCAGCCAACAGCCCGGGACTAGCGATTGGTACGAGCAGTACTTC. It specifies CASSQQPGTSDWYEQYF.